This T cell receptor (beta chain) was observed in a study of T-cell reconstitution after alpha-beta-depleted transplantation in children. TCRbeta library preparation incorporated unique molecular identifiers. TCRdb itself ran the PCR reads through MiXCR, one entry per CDR3 protein. The sample holds over 150,000 distinct CDR3 sequences, about 6% seen once. This CDR3 is 15 amino acids long. The germline gives CDR1 SEHNR, CDR2 FQNEAQ (reference sequence). Trimming took off 5 bases at V and 2 bases at J, with 14 bases between the two ends. This clonotype was detected ten times or more. The receptor comes from a girl under two years old with combined immunodeficiency, due to receive a stem cell transplant. Sequenced here: PBMCs, sampled before TCRalphabeta/CD19-depleted stem cell transplant. The chain combines TRBV7-9 with TRBJ2-3; D gene ambiguous. The CDR3 region has the DNA TGTGCCAGCAGCGCCGGACCAATGAACACAGATACGCAGTATTTT. It translates to CASSAGPMNTDTQYF.